Listed below are T cell receptor beta chains from one sample, sequenced in a study of identifying expanded T cells in peripheral blood. Produced via immunoSEQ multiplex PCR; TCRdb's table is partial and in-frame only. The profile shows approximately 58,000 clones, roughly 90% of them singletons. Sequenced: blood. The receptor source for this set is a person aged 18 to 70 in good health. CDR3s include the opening cysteine and the closing phenylalanine or tryptophan. A D gene is named only where the DNA matches it firmly. Expanded clones are given a class, and other clones once, few, many or no size at all.

J gene: TRBJ1-2; CDR3 length: 12; D gene: TRBD1; V gene: TRBV28; clone size: .; CDR3 protein: CAGQGESGGYTF; CDR3 DNA: TGCGCGGGACAGGGGGAGAGTGGTGGCTACACCTTC
J gene: TRBJ1-1; CDR3 length: 16; D gene: TRBD1; V gene: TRBV6-6; clone size: .; CDR3 protein: CASSSGQGAGDTEAFF; CDR3 DNA: TGTGCCAGCAGTTCGGGACAGGGGGCGGGGGACACTGAAGCTTTCTTT
J gene: TRBJ2-1; CDR3 length: 17; D gene: TRBD2; V gene: TRBV4-1; clone size: .; CDR3 protein: CASSQEGTSALYNEQFF; CDR3 DNA: TGCGCCAGCAGCCAAGAAGGGACTAGCGCATTATACAATGAGCAGTTCTTC
J gene: TRBJ2-2; CDR3 length: 13; D gene: .; V gene: TRBV19; clone size: .; CDR3 protein: CASTLRNTGELFF; CDR3 DNA: TGTGCCAGTACGTTAAGGAACACCGGGGAGCTGTTTTTT
J gene: TRBJ2-7; CDR3 length: 12; D gene: .; V gene: TRBV28; clone size: .; CDR3 protein: CASSGHFLSSYF; CDR3 DNA: TGTGCCAGCAGCGGACACTTCCTATCCTCTTACTTC
J gene: TRBJ2-5; CDR3 length: 15; D gene: TRBD1; V gene: TRBV19; clone size: once; CDR3 protein: CASRSWDRVQETQYF; CDR3 DNA: TGTGCCAGTAGATCCTGGGACAGGGTACAAGAGACCCAGTACTTC
J gene: TRBJ2-6; CDR3 length: 15; D gene: .; V gene: TRBV6-5; clone size: .; CDR3 protein: CASSYSGAGANVLTF; CDR3 DNA: TGTGCCAGCAGTTACTCAGGAGCTGGGGCCAACGTCCTGACTTTC
J gene: TRBJ2-7; CDR3 length: 12; D gene: TRBD1; V gene: TRBV5-1; clone size: once; CDR3 protein: CASSRQGVEQYF; CDR3 DNA: TGCGCCAGCAGTCGACAGGGCGTCGAGCAGTACTTC
J gene: TRBJ2-5; CDR3 length: 15; D gene: .; V gene: TRBV9; clone size: .; CDR3 protein: CASSAGTSDLGTQYF; CDR3 DNA: TGTGCCAGCAGCGCCGGGACGTCAGACCTGGGGACCCAGTACTTC
J gene: TRBJ2-3; CDR3 length: 13; D gene: TRBD1; V gene: TRBV7-2; clone size: .; CDR3 protein: CASGPQGADTQYF; CDR3 DNA: TGTGCCAGCGGGCCTCAGGGGGCAGATACGCAGTATTTT